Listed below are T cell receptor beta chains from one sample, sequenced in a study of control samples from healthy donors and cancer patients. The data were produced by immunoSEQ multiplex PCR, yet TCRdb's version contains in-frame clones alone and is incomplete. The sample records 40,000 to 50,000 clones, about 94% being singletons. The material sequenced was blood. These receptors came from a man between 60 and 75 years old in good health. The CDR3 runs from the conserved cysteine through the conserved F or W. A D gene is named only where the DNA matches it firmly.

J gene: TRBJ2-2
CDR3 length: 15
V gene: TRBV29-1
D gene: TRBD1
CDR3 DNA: TGCAGCGTTGAACATCAGGGGGCGGGCACCGGGGAGCTGTTTTTT
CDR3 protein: CSVEHQGAGTGELFF

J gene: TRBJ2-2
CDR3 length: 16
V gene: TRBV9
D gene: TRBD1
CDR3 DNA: TGTGCCCGCAGCGGGGGGACAGGGGGCATCGCCGGGGAGCTGTTTTTT
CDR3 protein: CARSGGTGGIAGELFF

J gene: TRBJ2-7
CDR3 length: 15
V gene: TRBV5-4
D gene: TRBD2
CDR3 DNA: TGTGCCAGCAGCTCGCCGGGACTAGCGGGAGGCGAGCAGTACTTC
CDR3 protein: CASSSPGLAGGEQYF

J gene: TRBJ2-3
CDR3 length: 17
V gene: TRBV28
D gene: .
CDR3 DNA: TGTGCCAGCAGGGGGGGTATGTCGCGAGAAAGGGCAGATACGCAGTATTTT
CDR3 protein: CASRGGMSRERADTQYF

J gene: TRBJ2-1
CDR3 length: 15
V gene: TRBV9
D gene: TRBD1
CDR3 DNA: TGTGCCAGCAGCGTAGCTACGAACAGGGGTAATGAGCAGTTCTTC
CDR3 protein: CASSVATNRGNEQFF

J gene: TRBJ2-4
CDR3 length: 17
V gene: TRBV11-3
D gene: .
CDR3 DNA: TGTGCCAGCAGCTCACTTGACAGATGGATAGCCAAAAACATTCAGTACTTC
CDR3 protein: CASSSLDRWIAKNIQYF

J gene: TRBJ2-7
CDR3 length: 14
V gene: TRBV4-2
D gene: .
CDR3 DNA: TGTGCCAGCAGCCAAGATCAGCCAGGGAACGAGCAGTACTTC
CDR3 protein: CASSQDQPGNEQYF

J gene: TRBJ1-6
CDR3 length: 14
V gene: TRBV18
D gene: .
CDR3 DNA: TGTGCCAGCTCACCGGCTACAGGGTCCTCACCCCTCCACTTT
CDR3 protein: CASSPATGSSPLHF

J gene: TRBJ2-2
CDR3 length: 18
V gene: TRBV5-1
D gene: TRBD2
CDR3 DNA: TGCGCCAGCAAGTTCGGGTCTTTAGCGGGAGTTCATACCGGGGAGCTGTTTTTT
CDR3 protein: CASKFGSLAGVHTGELFF

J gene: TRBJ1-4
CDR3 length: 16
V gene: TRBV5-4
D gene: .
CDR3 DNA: TGTGCCAGCAGCTTGAGGACAGCCGCAACTAATGAAAAACTGTTTTTT
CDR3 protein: CASSLRTAATNEKLFF

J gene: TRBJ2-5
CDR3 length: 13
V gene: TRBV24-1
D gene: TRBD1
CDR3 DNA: TGTGCCACGGACGAGGGGGCCGGGGAGACCCAGTACTTC
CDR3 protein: CATDEGAGETQYF

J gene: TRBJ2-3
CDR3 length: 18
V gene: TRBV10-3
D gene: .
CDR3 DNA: TGTGCCATCAGTGGCCGGAGTAGGGCGGGAACGAGCACAGATACGCAGTATTTT
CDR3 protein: CAISGRSRAGTSTDTQYF

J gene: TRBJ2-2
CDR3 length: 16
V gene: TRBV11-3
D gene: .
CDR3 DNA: TGTGCCAGCAGCTTATATGAGGGGAGATCCACCGGGGAGCTGTTTTTT
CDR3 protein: CASSLYEGRSTGELFF

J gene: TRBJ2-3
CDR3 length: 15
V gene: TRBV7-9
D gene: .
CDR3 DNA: TGTGCCAGCAGCTTAGGTACCGGAGTGGGAGATACGCAGTATTTT
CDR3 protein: CASSLGTGVGDTQYF

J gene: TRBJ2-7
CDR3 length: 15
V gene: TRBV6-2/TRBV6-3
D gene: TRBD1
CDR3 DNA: TGTGCCAGCAGTTTCCGGGGACAGGGATTATACGAGCAGTACTTC
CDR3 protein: CASSFRGQGLYEQYF

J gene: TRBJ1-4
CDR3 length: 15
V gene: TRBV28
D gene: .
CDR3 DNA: TGTGCCAGCAGTTCACCAACAGCAACTAATGAAAAACTGTTTTTT
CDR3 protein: CASSSPTATNEKLFF

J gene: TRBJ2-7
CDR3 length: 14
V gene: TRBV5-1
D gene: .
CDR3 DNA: TGCGCCAGCAGGTTTGGGACATACTCCTACGAGCAGTACTTC
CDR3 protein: CASRFGTYSYEQYF